This entry lists 28 T cell receptor beta chains sequenced from one sample in a study. TCRdb passed the RT-PCR reads through MiXCR, listing each CDR3 protein once. This sample has around 700,000 distinct CDR3 sequences, with 13% to 15% found just once. Specimen: memory CD4+ T cells from blood. These receptors all stem from a female donor in good health, serving as a healthy control.

This clonotype has just a few counts. The chain employs TRBV5-1 and TRBJ2-7; tentatively, D is TRBD1 (5 bases). The CDR3 contains 14 residues. Germline CDR1 SGHRS, CDR2 YFSETQ. V was trimmed by 0 bases and J by 2 bases, leaving 9 bases between them. The CDR3 nucleotides read TGCGCCAGCAGCTTGGATCACAGGCCCTACGAGCAGTACTTC. Translated: CASSLDHRPYEQYF.

Worth noting for this clonotype: A much bigger clone sits one base away, suggesting this may be a read error. V usage is TRBV12-5 and J usage is TRBJ1-1, with unresolved D. Germline V lookup: CDR1 LGHNT, CDR2 FRNRAP. V lost 8 bases, J lost 0 bases, and 28 bases lay in between. The CDR3 loop spans 19 amino acids. CDR3 in amino acids: CASRVTTTYQTTMNTEAFF. CDR3 nucleotide sequence: TGTGCTAGTAGGGTAACCACCACCTATCAAACCACAATGAACACTGAAGCTTTCTTT.

The chain uses TRBV15 and TRBJ2-7; D uncertain. CDR1 is LNHNV, CDR2 YYDKDF, per germline (reference sequence). V was clipped by 7 bases and J by 7 bases, with 20 bases between them. The CDR3 loop spans 14 amino acids. CDR3 nucleotides: TGTGCCACCAAGAATGGAATACCTTATGATGAGCAGTACTTC. It is translated as CATKNGIPYDEQYF.

This clonotype was recorded many times. This sequence joins TRBV5-1 and TRBJ2-1; D perhaps matches TRBD1 (6 bases). Trimming took 2 bases from V and 0 from J, leaving 12 bases between them. This CDR3 has 16 residues. Germline CDR1 SGHRS, CDR2 YFSETQ. Written as DNA, the CDR3 is TGCGCCAGCAGCTTACAGGGCCAGAGCTCCTACAATGAGCAGTTCTTC. Protein product: CASSLQGQSSYNEQFF.

This clonotype occurred a few times. The gene calls are TRBV28 and TRBJ2-3; 9 bases line up with TRBD2. CDR1 is MDHEN and CDR2 is SYDVKM in the germline V gene. This CDR3 is built from 15 residues. Unmatched junction bases numbered 5, after V lost 6 bases and J lost 1 base. The CDR3 sequence: CASSGAGGGTDTQYF. The CDR3 region has the DNA TGTGCCAGCAGCGGAGCGGGGGGCGGCACAGATACGCAGTATTTT.

This clonotype was recorded a few times. V gene TRBV29-1 combines with J gene TRBJ1-4; 9 bases map to TRBD1. V shed 7 bases and J 8 bases; nucleotides not matched to a gene: 5. The CDR3 spans 12 residues. Germline V gene data show CDR1 as SQVTM and CDR2 as ANQGSEA. In DNA form, the CDR3 reads TGCAGCGCCCGGACAGGGGCCGAAAAACTGTTTTTT. Amino acid sequence: CSARTGAEKLFF.

V gene TRBV7-9 combines with J gene TRBJ2-2; D gene unclear. The germline V and J ends were trimmed by 5 bases and 8 bases, with 15 bases remaining between them. The CDR3 sequence is 14 residues long. Germline V gene lookup returns CDR1 SEHNR and CDR2 FQNEAQ (reference sequence). The CDR3, as DNA: TGTGCCAGCAGCACCAGGACGGAAACGGGGGAGCTGTTTTTT. Amino acid sequence: CASSTRTETGELFF. Supplemented by reference TRBV7-9 and TRBJ2-2, the full variable domain reads DTGVSQNPRHKITKRGQNVTFRCDPISEHNRLYWYRQTLGQGPEFLTYFQNEAQLEKSRLLSDRFSAERPKGSFSTLEIQRTEQGDSAMYLCASSTRTETGELFFGEGSRLTVL.

The chain joins TRBV28 to TRBJ1-5; TRBD1 matches at 11 bases. With 6 bases clipped from V and 2 bases from J, the junction kept 9 bases outside the gene matches. The CDR3 covers 17 residues. Germline CDR1 and CDR2: MDHEN and SYDVKM. For the CDR3, the DNA is TGTGCCAGCAGGCCGGGACAGGGGGGCTATGGCAATCAGCCCCAGCATTTT. The encoded protein is CASRPGQGGYGNQPQHF.

This clonotype was found many times. The gene calls are TRBV20-1 and TRBJ2-7, with 9 bases aligning to TRBD1. The germline V gene has CDR1 DFQATT and CDR2 SNEGSKA (reference sequence). V lost 5 bases and J lost 0; bases outside the gene matches: 8. The CDR3 contains 15 residues. Here the CDR3 reads CSADPGQGISYEQYF. The CDR3 nucleotides are TGCAGTGCTGACCCGGGACAGGGAATCTCCTACGAGCAGTACTTC.

This clonotype was recorded a few times. The chain combines TRBV12-3 or TRBV12-4 with TRBJ2-3; 7 bases align to TRBD2. Trimming removed 6 bases from V and 6 bases from J; junction bases left unmatched: 12. The CDR3 runs to 15 residues. For the CDR3, the DNA is TGTGCCAGCAGCACCGGGACCGTAGCGGGCGATACGCAGTATTTT. Encoded protein: CASSTGTVAGDTQYF.

For the CDR3, the DNA is TGTGCCAGCAGTTACTCGGGACAGGGGGATAAGCAGTACTTC. Protein product: CASSYSGQGDKQYF. V is TRBV6-2 or TRBV6-3 and J is TRBJ2-7, with 11 bases aligning to TRBD1. V shed 0 bases and J 8 bases; nucleotides not matched to a gene: 3. Germline-derived CDR1 and CDR2 are MNHEY and SVGEGT. The CDR3 loop spans 14 amino acids.

This sequence joins TRBV28 and TRBJ1-2, with 7 nucleotides matching TRBD1. Unmatched junction bases numbered 7, after V lost 4 bases and J lost 8 bases. This CDR3 region has 13 residues. Germline V CDR1 and CDR2: MDHEN, SYDVKM. Here the CDR3 reads CASSSDRLRGYTF. CDR3 in DNA: TGTGCCAGCAGTTCGGACAGGCTGAGAGGCTACACCTTC.

Ten or more counts support this clonotype. The chain has TRBV10-3 and TRBJ2-1, with 8 bases that match TRBD1. The V gene's germline CDR1 is ENHRY and CDR2 SYGVKD. After removal of 7 bases from V and 8 bases from J, the junction contained 7 bases not matched to a gene. The CDR3 is 13 amino acids. The CDR3 protein is CAITLGQEDEQFF. CDR3 coding DNA: TGTGCCATCACCTTGGGACAGGAGGATGAGCAGTTCTTC.

This clonotype turned up a few times. The V gene is TRBV3-1, the J gene TRBJ2-7; D perhaps matches TRBD2 (6 bases). The germline V gene encodes CDR1 LGHDT and CDR2 YNNKEL (reference sequence). This CDR3 spans 17 amino acids. V lost 1 base to trimming and J lost 2 bases, with 18 bases between them. CDR3 sequence (DNA): TGTGCCAGCAGCCAAGCGGGAGCGGCCCTTAGAGCCTACGAGCAGTACTTC. This encodes CASSQAGAALRAYEQYF.

The genes are TRBV5-5 and TRBJ1-5; D unclear. Germline CDR1 is SGHKS and CDR2 is YYEKEE (reference sequence). The CDR3 covers 16 residues. V lost 0 bases and J 0 bases, leaving 10 bases between the germline ends. CDR3 DNA sequence: TGTGCCAGCAGCTTGGGCAGCTTCTATAGCAATCAGCCCCAGCATTTT. This sequence encodes CASSLGSFYSNQPQHF.

A few counts support this clonotype. The J gene is TRBJ1-2, the V gene TRBV20-1, with unresolved D. CDR1 and CDR2 from the germline V gene are DFQATT and SNEGSKA (reference sequence). The CDR3 extends over 14 amino acids. V shed 3 bases and J shed 4 bases, with 15 bases lying between them. CDR3 sequence: CSARHPIDGYGYTF. DNA of the CDR3: TGCAGTGCTAGGCATCCCATCGACGGCTATGGCTACACCTTC.

This clonotype was seen a handful of times. This chain links TRBV6-2 or TRBV6-3 with TRBJ2-7; D is uncertain. Trimming left V 4 bases short and J 10 bases short, with 11 bases between. CDR3 size: 11 residues. CDR1 is MNHEY, CDR2 SVGEGT, per germline. The CDR3 DNA reads as TGTGCCAGCAGTTTTTTCGGATCCCAGTACTTC. It encodes CASSFFGSQYF.

This chain joins TRBV5-1 and TRBJ2-7; TRBD2 aligns across 8 bases. CDR3 length equals 15 residues. The V gene end was trimmed by 4 bases and the J gene end by 4 bases; junction bases not matched to a gene: 10. The germline CDR1 and CDR2 sequences are SGHRS and YFSETQ. The chain's CDR3 is CASSPNGRAGYEQYF. In DNA form, the CDR3 reads TGCGCCAGCAGCCCTAACGGGAGGGCCGGGTACGAGCAGTACTTC.

The CDR3 coding sequence is TGCAGTGCTAGAGATCTTGAAGCGGGAGTATCCTACAATGAGCAGTTCTTC. This encodes CSARDLEAGVSYNEQFF. The V and J genes are TRBV20-1 and TRBJ2-1; TRBD2 matches at 8 bases. Germline V gene lookup returns CDR1 DFQATT and CDR2 SNEGSKA (reference sequence). There are 17 residues in the CDR3. V lost 0 bases to trimming and J lost 1 base; unmatched junction nucleotides: 8.

The chain has TRBV7-2 and TRBJ1-1; D gene unclear. The CDR3 spans 14 residues. Germline V gene sequence: CDR1 SGHTA, CDR2 FQGNSA. The germline V and J ends were trimmed by 1 base and 6 bases, with 12 bases remaining between them. CDR3 residues: CASSLVGRDSEAFF. DNA of the CDR3: TGTGCCAGCAGCTTAGTCGGCAGAGACTCTGAAGCTTTCTTT.

This clonotype was seen more than once but under ten times. The CDR3 sequence is CSARFQEGTEAFF. The CDR3 DNA sequence: TGCAGTGCTAGATTTCAGGAGGGGACTGAAGCTTTCTTT. V gene TRBV20-1 combines with J gene TRBJ1-1; perhaps TRBD1 as D (5 bases). V was shortened by 2 bases and J by 5 bases, with 12 bases between the two germline ends. From germline, CDR1 is DFQATT and CDR2 SNEGSKA (reference sequence). The CDR3 loop spans 13 amino acids.

In this sample, this clonotype turned up a few times. This chain joins TRBV20-1 and TRBJ1-5; D possibly corresponds to TRBD1 (6 bases). Germline V gives CDR1 DFQATT, CDR2 SNEGSKA (reference sequence). The V end lost 0 bases, the J end lost 8 bases, and 14 bases lay between the germline ends. CDR3 length: 14 amino acids. The CDR3 protein is CSARDDRSLEPQHF. The DNA for the CDR3 is TGCAGTGCTAGAGACGACAGGTCGCTGGAGCCCCAGCATTTT.

The chain combines TRBV24-1 with TRBJ2-7, with a weak D call TRBD2 (6 bases). Looked up from germline, CDR1 is KGHDR and CDR2 is SFDVKD. V gave up 9 bases and J gave up 2 bases, with 13 bases separating them. The CDR3 contains 13 residues. The CDR3 sequence: CATSKTGAYEQYF. In DNA, the CDR3 is TGTGCCACCTCTAAAACGGGAGCCTACGAGCAGTACTTC.

This clonotype was counted at least ten times. The chain has TRBV6-5 and TRBJ1-3; weak D call: TRBD1 (5 bases). Germline CDR1 MNHEY, CDR2 SVGAGI. Trimming pared 4 bases from V and 7 bases from J, leaving 11 bases between. The CDR3 loop spans 13 amino acids. The CDR3 loop is CASSSPGSNTIYF. The CDR3 DNA sequence: TGTGCCAGCAGTTCCCCAGGGAGCAACACCATATATTTT.

V gene TRBV9 combines with J gene TRBJ2-2; 7 nucleotides line up with TRBD1. This CDR3 contains 15 residues. Trimming cost V 2 bases and J 3 bases; bases outside gene matches: 4. Germline-derived CDR1 and CDR2 are SGDLS and YYNGEE. The CDR3 DNA reads as TGTGCCAGCAGCGTCAGGGGGTTGGACACCGGGGAGCTGTTTTTT. This gives the protein CASSVRGLDTGELFF.

There are a few counts of this clonotype. V usage is TRBV6-5 and J usage is TRBJ2-7; no definite D call. The germline V gene has CDR1 MNHEY and CDR2 SVGAGI. The V end was cut by 0 bases, the J end by 3 bases, with 9 bases between. CDR3 size: 14 residues. The CDR3 DNA reads as TGTGCCAGCAGTTACTCGGCCAGATACTACGAGCAGTACTTC. This gives the protein CASSYSARYYEQYF.

This clonotype was picked up many times. The V call is TRBV5-1, the J call TRBJ2-2, with D possibly called TRBD1 or TRBD2 (5 bases each). CDR3 length equals 18 residues. Per germline, CDR1 SGHRS and CDR2 YFSETQ. The V end was cut by 3 bases, the J end by 1 base, with 19 bases between. The CDR3 sequence: CASSSSGSGIGNTGELFF. The DNA of the CDR3 is TGCGCCAGCAGCTCTTCGGGGTCAGGGATTGGGAACACCGGGGAGCTGTTTTTT.

The chain links TRBV5-1 to TRBJ1-2, with 10 bases matching TRBD1. After removal of 2 bases from V and 5 bases from J, the junction contained 6 bases not matched to a gene. The CDR3 spans 15 residues. Germline V gene sequence: CDR1 SGHRS, CDR2 YFSETQ. For the CDR3, the DNA is TGCGCCAGCAGCTTACAAGGGACAGGGGAGTATGGCTACACCTTC. This gives the protein CASSLQGTGEYGYTF.